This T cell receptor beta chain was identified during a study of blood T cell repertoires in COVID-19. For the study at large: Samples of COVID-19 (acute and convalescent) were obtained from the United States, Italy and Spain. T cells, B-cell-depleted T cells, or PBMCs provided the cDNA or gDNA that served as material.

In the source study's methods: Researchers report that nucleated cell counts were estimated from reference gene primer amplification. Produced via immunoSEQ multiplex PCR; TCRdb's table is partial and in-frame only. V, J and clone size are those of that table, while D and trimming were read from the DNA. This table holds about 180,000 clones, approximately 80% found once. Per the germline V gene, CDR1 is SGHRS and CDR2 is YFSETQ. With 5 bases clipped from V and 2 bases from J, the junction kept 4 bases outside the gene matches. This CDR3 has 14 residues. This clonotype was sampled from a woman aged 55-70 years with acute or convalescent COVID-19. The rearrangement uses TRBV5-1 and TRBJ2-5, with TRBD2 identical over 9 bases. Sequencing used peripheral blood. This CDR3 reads CASRPTSGQETQYF. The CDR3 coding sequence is TGCGCCAGCAGGCCGACTAGCGGTCAAGAGACCCAGTACTTC.